This is a list of T cell receptor beta chains from one sample in a study of control samples from healthy donors and cancer patients. Only in-frame clones appear in the TCRdb table, and some are missing; sequencing was by immunoSEQ multiplex PCR. The sample records 24,000 or so clones, approximately 90% being singletons. Material: PBMCs. These receptors were collected from a man in his forties or fifties with lung cancer. CDR3s include the opening cysteine and the closing phenylalanine or tryptophan. D genes are given only for firm matches. Clone size is stated in some rows and not others, as once, few, many or a class when expanded.

d_gene,j_gene,abundance,v_gene,CDR3nt,CDR3aa
TRBD1,TRBJ1-1,NA,TRBV11-2,TGTGCCAGCAGCTCAGTAAGGGGGCTCACTGAAGCTTTCTTT,CASSSVRGLTEAFF
NA,TRBJ1-2,NA,TRBV6-6,TGTGCCAGCAGTTACTTGGCGGTAGCTAACTATGGCTACACCTTC,CASSYLAVANYGYTF
TRBD1,TRBJ2-3,NA,TRBV2,TGTGCCAGCAGTCAGGACAGGACAGATACGCAGTATTTT,CASSQDRTDTQYF
TRBD2,TRBJ2-3,NA,TRBV7-8,TGTGCCAGCAGCTCGGGGCGGGGGGGAAACACAGATACGCAGTATTTT,CASSSGRGGNTDTQYF
NA,TRBJ2-3,NA,TRBV2,TGTGCCAGCAGTGGTACAGTCGGGTCGTACACAGATACGCAGTATTTT,CASSGTVGSYTDTQYF
NA,TRBJ2-2,NA,TRBV19,TGTGCCAGTACAGATGTAGGGGGGTATGCCGGGGAGCTGTTTTTT,CASTDVGGYAGELFF
TRBD1,TRBJ2-1,NA,TRBV28,TGTGCCAGCAGACAATCACCGGGACAGAATGAGCAGTTCTTC,CASRQSPGQNEQFF
TRBD1,TRBJ1-3,NA,TRBV9,TGTGCCAGCAGCGTAGGGGGGGACAGTGGAAACACCATATATTTT,CASSVGGDSGNTIYF
NA,TRBJ2-6,NA,TRBV30,TGTGCCTGGAGTGTAGGAAGGACTTCCTCTGGGGCCAACGTCCTGACTTTC,CAWSVGRTSSGANVLTF
TRBD2,TRBJ2-3,NA,TRBV3-1/TRBV3-2,TGTGCCAGCAGCCAAGAGCCCTCCAGCGGGGGGGCCAAAGATACGCAGTATTTT,CASSQEPSSGGAKDTQYF
NA,TRBJ1-3,NA,TRBV25-1,TGTGCCAGCAGTGAAAACGGAAACACCATATATTTT,CASSENGNTIYF
TRBD2,TRBJ2-1,NA,TRBV19,TGTGCCAGTAGTACCGAGACTAGCGGGGGCTACAATGAGCAGTTCTTC,CASSTETSGGYNEQFF
TRBD1,TRBJ2-7,once,TRBV7-3,TGTGCCAGCAGCTTAACGGGGACAGGGGGCAATTACGAGCAGTACTTC,CASSLTGTGGNYEQYF
NA,TRBJ1-5,NA,TRBV28,TGTGCCAGCCAAGTTTACACGCCAGCCTATCAGCCCCAGCATTTT,CASQVYTPAYQPQHF
TRBD2,TRBJ2-3,few,TRBV3-1/TRBV3-2,TGTGCCAGCAGCCAAGTGTTTCGCGGGGGGGCCAGCACAGATACGCAGTATTTT,CASSQVFRGGASTDTQYF
NA,TRBJ2-1,NA,TRBV5-4,TGTGCCAGCAGCAGGGAGGGGGCGAACTCCTACAATGAGCAGTTCTTC,CASSREGANSYNEQFF
TRBD1,TRBJ2-6,NA,TRBV24-1,TGTGCCACCAGTCCTTTACCGGGACAGCGTCGCTCTGGGGCCAACGTCCTGACTTTC,CATSPLPGQRRSGANVLTF
NA,TRBJ1-1,NA,TRBV7-8,TGTGCCAGCAGCTTCTTGGTTTACACTGAAGCTTTCTTT,CASSFLVYTEAFF
TRBD1,TRBJ1-1,NA,TRBV19,TGTGCCAGTAGCCAACGGGACAGCTATCCGAACACTGAAGCTTTCTTT,CASSQRDSYPNTEAFF
TRBD1,TRBJ2-1,NA,TRBV6-2/TRBV6-3,TGTGCCAGCAGTTACCCAGCCCCCTTTGGGACAGGGATCAATGAGCAGTTCTTC,CASSYPAPFGTGINEQFF
TRBD1,TRBJ1-1,NA,TRBV10-3,TGTGCCACTGACAGGGGGACGAACACTGAAGCTTTCTTT,CATDRGTNTEAFF
NA,TRBJ1-5,NA,TRBV29-1,TGCAGCGCTGAAACAGTGGCGGGATTGCCCCAGCATTTT,CSAETVAGLPQHF
TRBD2,TRBJ2-3,NA,TRBV28,TGTGCCACCTCCCGACTAGCGGGTTATACGGGAGATACGCAGTATTTT,CATSRLAGYTGDTQYF
NA,TRBJ1-1,NA,TRBV12-5,TGTGCTAGTGGTTTGACCTTTACCCGGTCGGACACTGAAGCTTTCTTT,CASGLTFTRSDTEAFF
NA,TRBJ1-5,NA,TRBV19,TGTGCCAGTCAAGCGACCACTGATCATTCGGCCCAGCATTTT,CASQATTDHSAQHF
TRBD1,TRBJ2-7,NA,TRBV6-2/TRBV6-3,TGTGCCAGCAGTCGTTCCAGGGGGCAGGGGTACGAGCAGTACTTC,CASSRSRGQGYEQYF
NA,TRBJ1-2,NA,TRBV6-4,TGTGCCAGCAGTGCATCTGAGGGGCCAGCGGACACCTTC,CASSASEGPADTF
NA,TRBJ1-4,NA,TRBV7-2,TGTGCCAGCAGCTTATCGGGTTCCCCTTCCGGAAAACTGTTTTTT,CASSLSGSPSGKLFF
NA,TRBJ2-2,NA,TRBV15,TGTGCCACCAGCAGAGATCTTAAGAACACCGGGGAGCTGTTTTTT,CATSRDLKNTGELFF
TRBD1,TRBJ2-7,NA,TRBV19,TGTGCCAGTAGCGAAAGCCGGGACAGGGGTTTAGGCGGTCCCTACGAGCAGTACTTC,CASSESRDRGLGGPYEQYF
TRBD1,TRBJ2-2,NA,TRBV4-1,TGCGCCAGCAGCCAGGGATTGGACAGGGGAGCCGGGGAGCTGTTTTTT,CASSQGLDRGAGELFF
NA,TRBJ1-5,NA,TRBV6-1,TGTGCCAGCAGTGAATTCCTTTCCGGAATACTCGGAAATCAGCCCCAGCATTTT,CASSEFLSGILGNQPQHF
TRBD1,TRBJ2-2,NA,TRBV11-2,TGTGCCAGCAGCTTAACCCAGGGGGCGCGTGACACCGGGGAGCTGTTTTTT,CASSLTQGARDTGELFF
NA,TRBJ1-2,NA,TRBV5-6,TGTGCCAGCAGCCCGACGGTCTATGGCTACACCTTC,CASSPTVYGYTF
TRBD2,TRBJ2-3,few,TRBV4-2,TGTGCCAGCAGCCAGAATCTCGGGGGGGCCCTGCAAACAGATACGCAGTATTTT,CASSQNLGGALQTDTQYF
NA,TRBJ1-5,NA,TRBV28,TGTGCCAGCAGTCCTCACGGGGGGCAGCCCCAGCATTTT,CASSPHGGQPQHF
NA,TRBJ2-2,NA,TRBV19,TGTGCCAGTAGTGATACAGGGCTCACCGGGGAGCTGTTTTTT,CASSDTGLTGELFF
NA,TRBJ1-2,few,TRBV4-1,TGCGCCAGCAGCCAAGATAGCACCCGCTATGGCTACACCTTC,CASSQDSTRYGYTF
NA,TRBJ2-7,NA,TRBV7-9,TGTGCCAGCAGCGGGGACATAGCCTCCTACGAGCAGTACTTC,CASSGDIASYEQYF
NA,TRBJ1-4,NA,TRBV11-3,TGTGCCAGCAGCTTAATAGCCCCGACTGCAACTAATGAAAAACTGTTTTTT,CASSLIAPTATNEKLFF
NA,TRBJ2-7,NA,TRBV4-3,TGCGCCAGCAGCCAAGATTGGCAGGGCTCCTACGAGCAGTACTTC,CASSQDWQGSYEQYF
NA,TRBJ2-5,NA,TRBV7-3,TGTGCCAGCAGCCCGGGTCCGGTAGAGACCCAGTACTTC,CASSPGPVETQYF
NA,TRBJ2-7,once,TRBV18,TGTGCCAGCTCACGTGGGGACGCTAGGGAGCAGTACTTC,CASSRGDAREQYF
TRBD1,TRBJ2-7,NA,TRBV23-1,TGCGCCAGCAGTCAACGGGAACAGGGGAACGGGGTAGGATACGAGCAGTACTTC,CASSQREQGNGVGYEQYF
NA,TRBJ2-3,NA,TRBV3-1/TRBV3-2,TGTGCCAGCAGCCAAAGGGGCACAGATACGCAGTATTTT,CASSQRGTDTQYF
NA,TRBJ1-6,NA,TRBV4-3,TGCGCCAGCAAGTCGGGAACGGCGAATTCACCCCTCCACTTT,CASKSGTANSPLHF
NA,TRBJ1-5,NA,TRBV18,TGTGCCAGCTCACCACCGATCGGACATGCCAGCAATCAGCCCCAGCATTTT,CASSPPIGHASNQPQHF
NA,TRBJ1-2,NA,TRBV19,TGTGCCAGTAGTATCGGTGAAGGCTATGGCTACACCTTC,CASSIGEGYGYTF
NA,TRBJ2-5,NA,TRBV19,TGTGCCAGTAGTCTCAGCCCCGGGCCCGGTGGGTCTGAGACCCAGTACTTC,CASSLSPGPGGSETQYF
TRBD2,TRBJ2-1,once,TRBV4-1,TGCGCCAGCAGCCAAGCCGGGGGGGGATCCAGGGAGCAGTTCTTC,CASSQAGGGSREQFF
TRBD2,TRBJ2-2,NA,TRBV7-6,TGTGCCAGCAGTTTAACTGCTAGCGGGGGGGCCACCGGGGAGCTGTTTTTT,CASSLTASGGATGELFF